Each of the 17 T cell receptor beta chains below was sequenced from the same sample in a study of cytomegalovirus exposure and HLA in healthy donors. The study ran its PCR with 60 Vbeta and 13 Jbeta primers. Sequenced by immunoSEQ multiplex PCR; TCRdb stores in-frame clones only, minus some. Of approximately 120,000 clones in the sample, 65% to 75% were seen once. Sequencing was performed on PBMCs. Receptor source: a man aged 40-49 years in good health and CMV-seropositive.

The V gene is TRBV12-5, the J gene TRBJ1-4; D is undetermined. This CDR3 comprises 16 residues. Germline V lookup: CDR1 LGHNT, CDR2 FRNRAP. Trimming took 2 bases from V and 8 from J, leaving 18 bases between them. In DNA, the CDR3 is TGTGCTAGTGGTTTGCCGGCGGGTAGGGTAAACGAAAAACTGTTTTTT. Its protein product is CASGLPAGRVNEKLFF.

V usage is TRBV5-1 and J usage is TRBJ1-1, with 8 bases identical to TRBD1. Unmatched junction bases numbered 8, after V lost 4 bases and J lost 6 bases. The CDR3 runs to 14 residues. Germline CDR1 reads SGHRS; CDR2 reads YFSETQ. In nucleotides, the CDR3 is TGCGCCAGCAGCGTTACAGGGGGTTACGCTGAAGCTTTCTTT. Translated, it gives CASSVTGGYAEAFF.

The chain links TRBV27 to TRBJ2-7; possible D gene TRBD2, 5 bases. This CDR3 is 13 amino acids long. The V end lost 4 bases, the J end lost 1 base, and 8 bases lay between the germline ends. Germline-derived CDR1 and CDR2 are MNHEY and SMNVEV (reference sequence). The CDR3 reads CASSSTGSYEQYF. For the CDR3, the DNA is TGTGCCAGCAGTTCGACGGGGTCCTACGAGCAGTACTTC.

This clone appeared a single time. This rearrangement joins TRBV19 to TRBJ2-3, with a weak D call TRBD2 (5 bases). V was pared by 2 bases and J by 6 bases, with 15 bases between. The germline V gene encodes CDR1 LNHDA and CDR2 SQIVND (reference sequence). CDR3 length: 15 residues. CDR3 sequence reads: CASSITPGKGDTQYF. The CDR3 DNA follows: TGTGCCAGTAGTATAACCCCGGGGAAGGGCGATACGCAGTATTTT.

Regarding this clone: A junction boundary mismatches the germline segment, possibly from a read error. V gene TRBV7-2 combines with J gene TRBJ1-3; D perhaps matches TRBD1 (5 bases). Germline V gene data show CDR1 as SGHTA and CDR2 as FQGNSA. CDR3 length equals 12 residues. The CDR3, as DNA: TGTGCCAGCAGCTTAGAGGAAGGGGCTCGAAGTTTT. The encoded protein is CASSLEEGARSF. The full variable domain, with the rest looked up from reference TRBV7-2 and TRBJ1-3, is GAGVSQSPSNKVTEKGKDVELRCDPISGHTALYWYRQSLGQGLEFLIYFQGNSAPDKSGLPSDRFSAERTGGSVSTLTIQRTQQEDSAVYLCASSLEEGARSFGEGSWLTVV.

The rearrangement uses TRBV11-2 and TRBJ1-2; 9 bases are shared with TRBD1. V gave up 5 bases and J gave up 4 bases; unmatched junction bases: 5. CDR3 length equals 14 residues. Germline CDR1 is SGHAT and CDR2 is FQNNGV. The CDR3 sequence is CASSRPTGGYGYTF. CDR3 nucleotides: TGTGCCAGCAGCCGACCGACAGGGGGCTATGGCTACACCTTC.

This clone was observed once. V gene TRBV30 combines with J gene TRBJ1-6; D uncertain. The CDR3 runs 14 residues. V was shortened by 6 bases and J by 7 bases, with 16 bases between the two germline ends. Germline CDR1 GTSNPN, CDR2 SVGIG (reference sequence). In nucleotides, the CDR3 is TGTGCCTGTCAACACGCGGGTTCCAATTCACCCCTCCACTTT. Its protein product is CACQHAGSNSPLHF.

The chain joins TRBV7-7 to TRBJ2-2; 8 nucleotides match TRBD1. Germline V lookup: CDR1 SSHAT, CDR2 FNYEAQ (reference sequence). This CDR3 comprises 15 residues. V shed 4 bases and J 4 bases; nucleotides not matched to a gene: 5. The CDR3 DNA sequence: TGTGCCAGCAGCTCCGGACAGGGAGGCACCGGGGAGCTGTTTTTT. Translated: CASSSGQGGTGELFF. Supplemented by reference TRBV7-7 and TRBJ2-2, the full variable domain reads GAGVSQSPRYKVTKRGQDVTLRCDPISSHATLYWYQQALGQGPEFLTYFNYEAQPDKSGLPSDRFSAERPEGSISTLTIQRTEQRDSAMYRCASSSGQGGTGELFFGEGSRLTVL.

This chain connects TRBV7-9 to TRBJ2-2; TRBD1 aligns across 9 bases. The ends lost 7 bases at V and 2 bases at J; junction bases unmatched: 2. CDR1 and CDR2 (germline): SEHNR, FQNEAQ (reference sequence). The CDR3 is 14 amino acids. In DNA form, the CDR3 reads TGTGCCAGCAAACAGGGGGCTAACACCGGGGAGCTGTTTTTT. Translated: CASKQGANTGELFF.

The gene calls are TRBV29-1 and TRBJ2-1, with no clear D. V lost 6 bases to trimming and J lost 1 base, with 13 bases between them. Germline V gives CDR1 SQVTM, CDR2 ANQGSEA. This CDR3 is built from 14 residues. The chain's CDR3 is CSVFLGKSYNEQFF. The DNA for the CDR3 is TGCAGCGTCTTCCTAGGCAAGTCCTACAATGAGCAGTTCTTC.

The chain employs TRBV19 and TRBJ2-3; 8 bases agree with TRBD1. The CDR3 contains 13 residues. The germline V gene has CDR1 LNHDA and CDR2 SQIVND (reference sequence). V shed 6 bases and J 3 bases; nucleotides not matched to a gene: 2. This CDR3 reads CASRDRATDTQYF. DNA for the CDR3: TGTGCCAGTAGGGACAGGGCGACAGATACGCAGTATTTT.

In this sample, this clone turned up once. DNA of the CDR3: TGCGCCAGCAGCACCACAGGGACAGACGCCTACGAGCAGTACTTC. Translated: CASSTTGTDAYEQYF. The genes are TRBV5-1 and TRBJ2-7, with 7 bases lining up with TRBD1. V dropped 4 bases and J dropped 2; count of bases not matched to a gene: 9. This CDR3 has 15 amino acids. CDR1 and CDR2 from the germline V gene are SGHRS and YFSETQ.

The CDR3 loop reads CASSSGTGRYTEAFF. Written as DNA, the CDR3 is TGTGCCAGTAGTTCCGGGACAGGGAGATACACTGAAGCTTTCTTT. The V gene is TRBV19, the J gene TRBJ1-1; 9 bases match TRBD1. Trimming at V came to 5 bases and at J to 3 bases, leaving 7 bases not matched to a gene. CDR1 is LNHDA and CDR2 is SQIVND in the germline V gene (reference sequence). This CDR3 has 15 residues.

On this clone: Other DNA sequences within the sample encode an identical CDR3. The rearrangement links TRBV18 to TRBJ1-1; the match to TRBD1 covers 8 bases. Trimming at V came to 6 bases and at J to 4 bases, leaving 7 bases not matched to a gene. The length of the CDR3 is 14 residues. Germline-derived CDR1 and CDR2 are KGHSH and LQKENI. For the CDR3, the DNA is TGTGCCAGCTCGCAGGACAGGGCGGGCACTGAAGCTTTCTTT. This sequence encodes CASSQDRAGTEAFF.

V gene TRBV28 combines with J gene TRBJ2-1; D is possibly TRBD2 (6 bases). The ends were cut back, 7 bases at V and 6 bases at J, with 16 bases in the middle. Germline V gene sequence: CDR1 MDHEN, CDR2 SYDVKM. The CDR3 has 14 residues. DNA for the CDR3: TGTGCCAGCAACCTTACCCCGGGGGTCAATGAGCAGTTCTTC. Translating it yields CASNLTPGVNEQFF.

The genes are TRBV2 and TRBJ2-6, with D possibly being TRBD1 (5 bases). The CDR3 extends over 15 amino acids. Trimming removed 11 bases at V and 0 bases at J, with 14 bases between. The V gene's germline CDR1 is SNHLY and CDR2 FYNNEI. The CDR3 region is CAPGRPISGANVLTF. As DNA, the CDR3 is TGTGCCCCAGGGCGGCCAATCTCTGGGGCCAACGTCCTGACTTTC.

The chain couples TRBV5-5 to TRBJ2-3; D unresolved. There are 15 residues in the CDR3. With 4 bases removed from V and 2 bases from J, the gap between germline ends came to 14 bases. The germline V gene has CDR1 SGHKS and CDR2 YYEKEE (reference sequence). CDR3 protein: CASSADTFSTDTQYF. CDR3 nucleotides: TGTGCCAGCAGCGCCGACACGTTCTCCACAGATACGCAGTATTTT.